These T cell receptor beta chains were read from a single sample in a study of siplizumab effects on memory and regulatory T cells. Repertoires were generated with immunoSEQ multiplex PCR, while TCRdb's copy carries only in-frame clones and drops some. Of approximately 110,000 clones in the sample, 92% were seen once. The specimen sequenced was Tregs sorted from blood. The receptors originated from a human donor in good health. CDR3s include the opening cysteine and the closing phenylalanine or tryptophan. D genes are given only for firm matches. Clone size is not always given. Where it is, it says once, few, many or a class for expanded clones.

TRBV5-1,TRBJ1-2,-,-,TGCGCCAGCAGCGACGATTGGGGGGCTGGTGGCTACACCTTC,CASSDDWGAGGYTF
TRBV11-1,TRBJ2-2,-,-,TGTGCCAGCAGCTTTGAGACAGGGAACACCGGGGAGCTGTTTTTT,CASSFETGNTGELFF
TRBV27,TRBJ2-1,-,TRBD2,TGTGCCAGCAGTCGGACCATGGCTAGCGGGGGGCGCAATGAGCAGTTCTTC,CASSRTMASGGRNEQFF
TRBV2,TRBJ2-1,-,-,TGTGCCAGCAGTGAAGCGGTCCAGGCTCGGGGAGGTCAGTTCTTC,CASSEAVQARGGQFF
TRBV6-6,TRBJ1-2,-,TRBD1,TGTGCCAGCAGTGCACAGGGGGACTATGGCTACACCTTC,CASSAQGDYGYTF
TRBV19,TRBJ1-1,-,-,TGTGCCAGTAGTATCTTTAACACTGAAGCTTTCTTT,CASSIFNTEAFF
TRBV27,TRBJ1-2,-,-,TGTGCCAGCAGCGGGGGACGGGCCTATGGCTACACCTTC,CASSGGRAYGYTF
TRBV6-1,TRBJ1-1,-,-,TGTGCCAGCGGCTGGTTCATGAACACTGAAGCTTTCTTT,CASGWFMNTEAFF
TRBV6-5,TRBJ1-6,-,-,TGTGCCAGCAGAGGACGGAACGAACCTGAACGTCCCCTCCACTTT,CASRGRNEPERPLHF
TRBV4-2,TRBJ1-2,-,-,TGTGCCAGCAGCCAAGATATCAAGGAACCTAACTATGGCTACACCTTC,CASSQDIKEPNYGYTF
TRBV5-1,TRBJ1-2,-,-,TGCGCCAGCAGCTTGACAGGCATCGAGGATGGCTACACCTTC,CASSLTGIEDGYTF
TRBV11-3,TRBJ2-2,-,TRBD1,TGTGCCAGCAGCTCGGGACAGGGGTTCACCGGGGAGCTGTTTTTT,CASSSGQGFTGELFF
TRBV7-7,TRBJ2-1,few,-,TGTGCTAGCAGCTTGGGGGGAGTGTATGAGCAGTTCTTC,CASSLGGVYEQFF
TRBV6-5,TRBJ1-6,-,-,TGTGCCAGCAGTTACTCAGGGGAGAGTAAGTCACCCCTCCACTTT,CASSYSGESKSPLHF
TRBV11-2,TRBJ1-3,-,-,TGTGCCAGCAGCCGGAAAGGGAACTCTGGAAACACCATATATTTT,CASSRKGNSGNTIYF
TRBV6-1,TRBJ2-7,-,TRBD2,TGTGCCAGCAGTGAAATGCTAGCGGGAATTATCTACGAGCAGTACTTC,CASSEMLAGIIYEQYF
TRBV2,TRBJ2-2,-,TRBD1,TGTGCCAGCAATCTGCAGGGGGCGGGAACCGGGGAGCTGTTTTTT,CASNLQGAGTGELFF
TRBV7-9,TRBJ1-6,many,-,TGTGCCAGCAGCCCAAACTCACCGAGGACCTTACTCCACTTT,CASSPNSPRTLLHF
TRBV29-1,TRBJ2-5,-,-,TGCAGCGCAAAACCGGGGTTAAGGGAGACCCAGTACTTC,CSAKPGLRETQYF
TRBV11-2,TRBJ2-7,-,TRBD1,TGTGCCAGCAGCGGCGGCAGGGGGCTAAACTACGAGCAGTACTTC,CASSGGRGLNYEQYF
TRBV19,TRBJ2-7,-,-,TGTGCCAGTAGTATAAGGCAGTTTTACGAGCAGTACTTC,CASSIRQFYEQYF
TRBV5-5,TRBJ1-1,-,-,TGTGCCAGCAGCTCCTATGGGGGCGGCACTGAAGCTTTCTTT,CASSSYGGGTEAFF